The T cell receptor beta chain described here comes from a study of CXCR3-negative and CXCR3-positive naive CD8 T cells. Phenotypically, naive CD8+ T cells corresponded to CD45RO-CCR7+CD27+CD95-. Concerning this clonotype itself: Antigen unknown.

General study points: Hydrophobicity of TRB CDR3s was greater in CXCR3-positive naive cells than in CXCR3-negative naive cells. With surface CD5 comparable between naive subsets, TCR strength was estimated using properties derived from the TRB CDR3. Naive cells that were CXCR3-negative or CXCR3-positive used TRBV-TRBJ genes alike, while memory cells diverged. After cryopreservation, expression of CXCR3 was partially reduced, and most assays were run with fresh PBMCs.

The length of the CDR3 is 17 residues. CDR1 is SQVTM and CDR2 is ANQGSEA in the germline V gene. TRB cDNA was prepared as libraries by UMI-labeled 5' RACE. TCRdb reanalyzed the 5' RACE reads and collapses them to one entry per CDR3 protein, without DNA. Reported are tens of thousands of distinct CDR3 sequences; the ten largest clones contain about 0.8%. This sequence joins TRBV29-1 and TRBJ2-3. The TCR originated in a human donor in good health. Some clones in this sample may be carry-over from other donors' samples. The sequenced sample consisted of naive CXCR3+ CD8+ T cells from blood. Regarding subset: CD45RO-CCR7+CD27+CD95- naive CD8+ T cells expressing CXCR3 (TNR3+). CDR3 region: CSVEDTLSGIATDTQYF.